The 29 T cell receptor beta chains given below trace back to one sample, sequenced in a study of cytomegalovirus exposure and HLA in healthy donors. Vbeta (60) and Jbeta (13) primers were used in the PCR. TCRdb's copy holds only in-frame clones and misses some; the assay was immunoSEQ multiplex PCR. This table holds approximately 170,000 clones, around 78% found once. Sequenced: PBMCs. The receptors were gathered from a woman in her twenties or thirties in good health and CMV-seropositive.

The chain joins TRBV7-2 to TRBJ1-1; D remains unclear. V dropped 7 bases and J dropped 0 bases, with 12 bases sitting between them. Looked up from germline, CDR1 is SGHTA and CDR2 is FQGNSA. The length of the CDR3 is 14 residues. The chain's CDR3 is CASTQHVLNTEAFF. CDR3 nucleotides: TGTGCCAGCACCCAACACGTATTGAACACTGAAGCTTTCTTT.

This chain joins TRBV19 and TRBJ1-3, with a tentative D call TRBD1 (6 bases). Germline assignment: CDR1 LNHDA and CDR2 SQIVND (reference sequence). The V end lost 5 bases, the J end lost 0 bases, and 11 bases lay between the germline ends. The CDR3 sequence is 15 residues long. The CDR3 DNA is TGTGCCAGTAGTGGGACACTTGGCTCTGGAAACACCATATATTTT. Its translation is CASSGTLGSGNTIYF.

The chain carries TRBV5-1 and TRBJ2-3, with D maybe TRBD2 (7 bases). The CDR3 extends over 15 amino acids. Trimming pared 0 bases from V and 6 bases from J, leaving 14 bases between. Germline V gene sequence: CDR1 SGHRS, CDR2 YFSETQ. DNA of the CDR3: TGCGCCAGCAGCTTGGAGGGGGGGATACCCGATACGCAGTATTTT. It specifies CASSLEGGIPDTQYF.

This clone turned up a few times. The rearrangement uses TRBV2 and TRBJ2-2, with 8 nucleotides matching TRBD1. CDR1 and CDR2 from the germline V gene are SNHLY and FYNNEI. The CDR3 is 15 amino acids. Losses at the gene ends were 2 bases for V and 4 bases for J; bases not matched to a gene: 3. In nucleotides, the CDR3 is TGTGCCAGCAGTGAATTAACAGGGGGCACCGGGGAGCTGTTTTTT. It codes for CASSELTGGTGELFF.

This clone has just a few counts. This chain links TRBV5-4 with TRBJ1-1; 12 positions agree with TRBD1. J was trimmed by 3 bases and V by 4 bases; bases with no gene match: 7. Germline V gives CDR1 SGHNT, CDR2 YYREEE (reference sequence). The length of the CDR3 is 16 residues. CDR3 DNA: TGTGCCAGCAGCCGCCGGGACAGGGGGCTTCACACTGAAGCTTTCTTT. This codes for CASSRRDRGLHTEAFF.

This chain joins TRBV5-1 and TRBJ2-5; TRBD1 agrees at 7 bases. The J call may not be correct, given that the DNA end is closer to TRBJ2-7. CDR1 and CDR2 from the germline V gene are SGHRS and YFSETQ. The CDR3 totals 14 residues. In nucleotides, the CDR3 is TGCGCCAGCAGCTGGGGGACAGAATCCTACGAGCAGTACTTC. Its translation: CASSWGTESYEQYF.

J is TRBJ2-7 and V is TRBV6-1; 11 nucleotides line up with TRBD2. Germline V lookup: CDR1 MNHNS, CDR2 SASEGT. This CDR3 comprises 15 residues. Trimming at V came to 4 bases and at J to 5 bases, leaving 7 bases not matched to a gene. The CDR3 region is CASSGGLADSDEQYF. The CDR3, as DNA: TGTGCCAGCAGTGGGGGACTAGCGGACTCAGACGAGCAGTACTTC.

For this clone: An end of the junction does not agree with germline; a read error may underlie this. CDR3 sequence reads: CGWQGAKKNIQYF. The CDR3 bases are TGTGGCTGGCAGGGGGCTAAGAAAAACATTCAGTACTTC. The chain has TRBV30 and TRBJ2-4, with 8 bases identical to TRBD1. Germline V CDR1 and CDR2: GTSNPN, SVGIG (reference sequence). The CDR3 runs to 13 residues.

This clone was detected a few times. V usage is TRBV5-4 and J usage is TRBJ2-3; D unclear. The CDR3 totals 14 residues. With 7 bases removed from V and 3 bases from J, the gap between germline ends came to 15 bases. Germline CDR1 SGHNT, CDR2 YYREEE (reference sequence). The CDR3 sequence is CASAYGPGTDTQYF. CDR3 sequence (DNA): TGTGCCAGCGCCTACGGCCCGGGTACAGATACGCAGTATTTT. Filled out from reference TRBV5-4 and TRBJ2-3, the complete variable domain reads ETGVTQSPTHLIKTRGQQVTLRCSSQSGHNTVSWYQQALGQGPQFIFQYYREEENGRGNFPPRFSGLQFPNYSSELNVNALELDDSALYLCASAYGPGTDTQYFGPGTRLTVL.

The genes are TRBV27 and TRBJ1-1; 9 bases match TRBD1. J gave up 4 bases and V 4 bases, and 4 bases lay outside the gene matches. The CDR3 totals 14 residues. Germline CDR1 and CDR2: MNHEY and SMNVEV (reference sequence). The DNA for the CDR3 is TGTGCCAGCAGTTCCGGGACAGGGCTCACTGAAGCTTTCTTT. This codes for CASSSGTGLTEAFF.

V gene TRBV28 combines with J gene TRBJ2-7; D not certain. Trimming pared 6 bases from V and 9 bases from J, leaving 15 bases between. The CDR3 runs 12 residues. Germline V gene sequence: CDR1 MDHEN, CDR2 SYDVKM. The CDR3 sequence: CASSPASVRQYF. The DNA of the CDR3 is TGTGCCAGCAGCCCTGCCTCAGTACGGCAGTACTTC.

This chain connects TRBV5-1 to TRBJ2-7, with D perhaps matching TRBD2 (6 bases). The CDR3 covers 12 residues. Trimming stripped 0 bases from V and 5 bases from J, with 6 bases between. Germline lookup yields CDR1 SGHRS and CDR2 YFSETQ. In nucleotides, the CDR3 is TGCGCCAGCAGCTTGGGCGGGGACGAGCAGTACTTC. Translation: CASSLGGDEQYF.

This clone was seen just once. The J gene is TRBJ2-5, the V gene TRBV7-7, with D perhaps matching TRBD1 (6 bases). Trimming cost V 1 base and J 6 bases, with 12 bases left between them. CDR3 size: 14 residues. Germline assignment: CDR1 SSHAT and CDR2 FNYEAQ (reference sequence). This CDR3 reads CASSLGTAQKTQYF. In DNA form, the CDR3 reads TGTGCCAGCAGCTTAGGGACAGCTCAAAAGACCCAGTACTTC.

This clone was counted only a few times. The chain links TRBV5-4 to TRBJ1-1, with D possibly being TRBD1 (5 bases). The CDR3 spans 13 residues. Trimming shortened V by 4 bases and J by 5 bases, and 12 bases separated the two germline ends. Germline V lookup: CDR1 SGHNT, CDR2 YYREEE (reference sequence). Written as DNA, the CDR3 is TGTGCCAGCAGCGTTACAGGATGGACTGAAGCTTTCTTT. Encoded protein: CASSVTGWTEAFF.

This chain uses TRBV18 with TRBJ1-1; perhaps TRBD1 as D (5 bases). The germline gives CDR1 KGHSH, CDR2 LQKENI. The CDR3 is 15 residues long. Trimming left V 1 base short and J 1 base short, with 10 bases between. CDR3 sequence: CASSPQGTRNTEAFF. The CDR3 region has the DNA TGTGCCAGCTCACCACAGGGGACTAGGAACACTGAAGCTTTCTTT.

CDR3 sequence: CASSPWTVISNQPQHF. The DNA for the CDR3 is TGTGCCAGCAGCCCATGGACAGTGATTAGCAATCAGCCCCAGCATTTT. The rearrangement joins TRBV27 to TRBJ1-5, with D possibly matching TRBD1 (6 bases). The germline CDR1 and CDR2 sequences are MNHEY and SMNVEV (reference sequence). V gave up 6 bases and J gave up 0 bases, with 15 bases separating them. The CDR3 is 16 amino acids.

This chain connects TRBV5-1 to TRBJ2-5, with D tentatively TRBD2 (6 bases). The germline V gene has CDR1 SGHRS and CDR2 YFSETQ. This CDR3 has 14 amino acids. V lost 4 bases, J lost 5 bases, and 15 bases lay in between. CDR3 in DNA: TGCGCCAGCAGCAGAATAGCGGATGAGGAGACCCAGTACTTC. It specifies CASSRIADEETQYF.

This clone turned up a few times. The rearrangement uses TRBV18 and TRBJ2-2; the D gene is possibly TRBD2 (6 bases). The germline V and J ends were trimmed by 2 bases and 4 bases, with 14 bases remaining between them. CDR1 is KGHSH and CDR2 is LQKENI in the germline V gene. This CDR3 has 16 residues. DNA of the CDR3: TGTGCCAGCTCACCATCAAGGGCGGGGAGCACCGGGGAGCTGTTTTTT. The encoded protein is CASSPSRAGSTGELFF.

The chain uses TRBV5-1 and TRBJ1-4, with TRBD1 identical over 9 bases. Germline V lookup: CDR1 SGHRS, CDR2 YFSETQ. V lost 6 bases, J lost 8 bases, and 14 bases stayed unmatched. The CDR3 consists of 16 residues. In DNA, the CDR3 is TGCGCCAGCAAGTTAAGCGGGACAGGGTATCAGGAAAAACTGTTTTTT. Its translation: CASKLSGTGYQEKLFF.

V usage is TRBV11-2 and J usage is TRBJ2-1; D call uncertain. Germline V lookup: CDR1 SGHAT, CDR2 FQNNGV. This CDR3 is built from 15 residues. Trimming removed 0 bases from V and 0 bases from J, with 6 bases in between. CDR3 sequence: CASSLDLASYNEQFF. In DNA, the CDR3 is TGTGCCAGCAGCTTAGATCTGGCCTCCTACAATGAGCAGTTCTTC. The full variable domain, rest sourced from reference TRBV11-2 and TRBJ2-1, is EAGVAQSPRYKIIEKRQSVAFWCNPISGHATLYWYQQILGQGPKLLIQFQNNGVVDDSQLPKDRFSAERLKGVDSTLKIQPAKLEDSAVYLCASSLDLASYNEQFFGPGTRLTVL.

This chain uses TRBV5-1 with TRBJ2-7, with 10 bases aligning to TRBD1. The CDR3 loop spans 13 amino acids. With V trimmed by 0 bases and J by 12 bases, 6 bases remained unmatched. CDR1 is SGHRS, CDR2 YFSETQ, per germline. CDR3 sequence: CASSLGLDRGLYF. CDR3 nucleotide sequence: TGCGCCAGCAGCTTGGGATTGGACAGGGGGTTGTACTTC.

The chain links TRBV12-5 to TRBJ2-7, with TRBD2 as a possible D gene (6 bases). The V gene's germline CDR1 is LGHNT and CDR2 FRNRAP. Trimming took off 8 bases at V and 4 bases at J, with 9 bases between the two ends. The CDR3 covers 11 residues. The CDR3 DNA is TGTGCTAGTAATAGCGGATACGAGCAGTACTTC. Protein sequence: CASNSGYEQYF.

The V call is TRBV7-2, the J call TRBJ2-7; 12 positions agree with TRBD2. CDR3 length equals 15 residues. V was clipped by 5 bases and J by 3 bases; unmatched bases: 5. Germline V gene lookup returns CDR1 SGHTA and CDR2 FQGNSA. The CDR3 sequence: CASSRTSGNLYEQYF. The CDR3 region has the DNA TGTGCCAGCAGCCGGACTAGCGGGAACCTCTACGAGCAGTACTTC.

J is TRBJ2-7 and V is TRBV4-3; 8 nucleotides line up with TRBD1. The length of the CDR3 is 15 residues. Trimming took 0 bases from V and 2 from J; bases not matched to a gene: 3. In germline, CDR1 is LGHNA, CDR2 YSLEER. The CDR3: CASSQDRGPPYEQYF. The CDR3 DNA reads as TGCGCCAGCAGCCAAGACAGGGGGCCACCCTACGAGCAGTACTTC.

Only a few counts were recorded for this clone. The rearrangement uses TRBV18 and TRBJ1-2; TRBD1 matches at 10 bases. The CDR3 contains 14 residues. J gave up 7 bases and V 4 bases, and 6 bases lay outside the gene matches. Per germline, CDR1 KGHSH and CDR2 LQKENI. In DNA, the CDR3 is TGTGCCAGCTCACTGGGACAGGGGATCGGTGGCTACACCTTC. Residues: CASSLGQGIGGYTF.

This chain links TRBV10-1 with TRBJ1-2, with D hard to call. From germline, CDR1 is WNHNN and CDR2 SYGVQD (reference sequence). The V end lost 2 bases, the J end lost 5 bases, and 9 bases lay between the germline ends. This CDR3 is 13 amino acids long. The CDR3 loop reads CASSENRRYGYTF. The CDR3 bases are TGCGCCAGCAGTGAGAACAGACGGTATGGCTACACCTTC.

The chain combines TRBV11-3 with TRBJ2-1, with TRBD2 matching over 7 bases. The CDR3 is 15 amino acids. Germline-derived CDR1 and CDR2 are SGHNT and YENEEA. V trimming: 5 bases; J trimming: 1 base; junction bases outside the gene matches: 5. The CDR3 nucleotides are TGTGCCAGCAGCGAGGGGACTACTTCCTACAATGAGCAGTTCTTC. This sequence encodes CASSEGTTSYNEQFF.

The rearrangement links TRBV10-2 to TRBJ2-2; D is unclear. The germline gives CDR1 WSHSY, CDR2 SAAADI. V gave up 1 base and J gave up 5 bases, with 8 bases separating them. This CDR3 has 14 residues. This chain's CDR3 is CASSEFEWTGELFF. CDR3 nucleotides: TGCGCCAGCAGTGAGTTCGAGTGGACCGGGGAGCTGTTTTTT.

V and J are TRBV7-2 and TRBJ2-2; TRBD2 agrees at 7 bases. The CDR3 sequence is 15 residues long. Trimming at V came to 5 bases and at J to 0 bases, leaving 3 bases not matched to a gene. Germline assignment: CDR1 SGHTA and CDR2 FQGNSA. CDR3 nucleotide sequence: TGTGCCAGCAGCCCGGGGACTACGAACACCGGGGAGCTGTTTTTT. Translated: CASSPGTTNTGELFF.